The 18 T cell receptor beta chains in this list originate from one sample, sequenced in a study of blood T cell repertoires in COVID-19. Produced via immunoSEQ multiplex PCR; TCRdb's table is partial and in-frame only. Of around 220,000 clones in the sample, around 90% were seen once. Sequencing used PBMCs or T cells enriched from blood (not recorded which). These receptors were obtained from a man aged 25-45 years who had been exposed to COVID-19.

The chain couples TRBV7-9 to TRBJ2-3, with 7 positions matching TRBD1. Germline V lookup: CDR1 SEHNR, CDR2 FQNEAQ (reference sequence). V was clipped by 5 bases and J by 5 bases; unmatched bases: 7. CDR3 length: 14 residues. Here the CDR3 reads CASSAGAGGDTQYF. DNA for the CDR3: TGTGCCAGCAGCGCCGGGGCAGGGGGAGATACGCAGTATTTT.

The chain links TRBV5-6 to TRBJ1-2, with D uncertain. This CDR3 spans 13 amino acids. V was cut by 4 bases and J by 2 bases, with 9 bases left in between. CDR1 is SGHDT and CDR2 is YYEEEE in the germline V gene. CDR3 coding DNA: TGTGCCAGCAGCACGGGGAACAACTATGGCTACACCTTC. Protein sequence: CASSTGNNYGYTF.

This clone was counted a single time. This chain links TRBV4-2 with TRBJ2-2; 13 bases map to TRBD2. Germline CDR1 and CDR2: LGHNA and YNFKEQ. CDR3 length equals 16 residues. Losses at the gene ends were 4 bases for V and 6 bases for J; bases not matched to a gene: 5. CDR3 protein: CASSLGLAGEAGELFF. For the CDR3, the DNA is TGTGCCAGCAGCCTAGGACTAGCGGGGGAAGCCGGGGAGCTGTTTTTT.

CDR3 coding DNA: TGTGCCAGTATTGCGGGACAGGGTGTGAACACTGAAGCTTTCTTT. Encoded protein: CASIAGQGVNTEAFF. The chain couples TRBV27 to TRBJ1-1; 9 bases line up with TRBD1. With V trimmed by 9 bases and J by 0 bases, 8 bases remained unmatched. The CDR3 loop spans 15 amino acids. The germline V gene encodes CDR1 MNHEY and CDR2 SMNVEV (reference sequence).

The chain couples TRBV12-3 or TRBV12-4 to TRBJ2-2, with D possibly being TRBD1 (6 bases). With 10 bases removed from V and 4 bases from J, the gap between germline ends came to 13 bases. CDR3 length: 13 residues. The CDR3 sequence is CAIQNRVTGELFF. The CDR3 region has the DNA TGTGCCATTCAAAACAGGGTCACCGGGGAGCTGTTTTTT.

The chain links TRBV2 to TRBJ1-6, with D maybe TRBD1 (5 bases). The CDR3 contains 14 residues. Germline values: CDR1 SNHLY, CDR2 FYNNEI. Trimming cost V 6 bases and J 7 bases, with 13 bases left between them. The DNA of the CDR3 is TGTGCCAGCAGGACAGAAGCCTCCAATTCACCCCTCCACTTT. It codes for CASRTEASNSPLHF.

The chain has TRBV6-5 and TRBJ1-2; TRBD1 matches 7 bases. J lost 2 bases, V lost 4 bases, and 10 bases had no gene match. This CDR3 spans 16 amino acids. The germline V gene encodes CDR1 MNHEY and CDR2 SVGAGI. The CDR3 loop reads CASSSNYRTGNYGYTF. The CDR3 DNA sequence: TGTGCCAGCAGTTCCAATTATCGGACAGGAAACTATGGCTACACCTTC.

This chain connects TRBV19 to TRBJ1-5; no definite D call. The ends were cut back, 7 bases at V and 2 bases at J, with 12 bases in the middle. Germline loops: CDR1 LNHDA, CDR2 SQIVND (reference sequence). The CDR3 has 14 amino acids. DNA of the CDR3: TGTGCCAGTAAACACACCGGGGGCAATCAGCCCCAGCATTTT. It is translated as CASKHTGGNQPQHF.

J is TRBJ2-3 and V is TRBV19; 9 bases align to TRBD2. CDR1 LNHDA and CDR2 SQIVND come from the germline V gene (reference sequence). This CDR3 comprises 15 residues. The V segment lost 5 bases and the J segment 2 bases; nucleotides outside the gene matches: 5. The CDR3 reads CASSASGGLTDTQYF. The CDR3 DNA sequence: TGTGCCAGTAGTGCGAGCGGGGGGCTCACAGATACGCAGTATTTT.

This chain uses TRBV9 with TRBJ1-5; no firm D call. Trimming stripped 3 bases from V and 6 bases from J, with 10 bases between. The germline CDR1 and CDR2 sequences are SGDLS and YYNGEE. The CDR3 spans 13 residues. The CDR3 DNA reads as TGTGCCAGCAGCGCCCAAGGGAGTCAGCCCCAGCATTTT. Its protein product is CASSAQGSQPQHF.

This chain joins TRBV4-1 and TRBJ2-7; D unresolved. The germline V gene has CDR1 MGHRA and CDR2 YSYEKL. V lost 6 bases to trimming and J lost 1 base, with 10 bases between them. The CDR3 extends over 13 amino acids. This CDR3 reads CASSPRWSYEQYF. DNA for the CDR3: TGCGCCAGCAGTCCCAGATGGTCCTACGAGCAGTACTTC.

This rearrangement joins TRBV30 to TRBJ2-5; D is possibly TRBD2 (5 bases). CDR3 length: 16 amino acids. The germline V gene encodes CDR1 GTSNPN and CDR2 SVGIG (reference sequence). Trimming cost V 6 bases and J 5 bases, with 25 bases left between them. The CDR3 is CACSPARHSSGETQYF. DNA of the CDR3: TGTGCCTGTTCCCCCGCACGGCACTCGTCGGGGGAGACCCAGTACTTC.

CDR3 nucleotides: TGTGCCAGCAGCTTAGATAGCGGGGGGGCCTTTGGTAATGAGCAGTTCTTC. It encodes CASSLDSGGAFGNEQFF. The rearrangement uses TRBV7-2 and TRBJ2-1; 11 nucleotides align to TRBD2. Germline V gene lookup returns CDR1 SGHTA and CDR2 FQGNSA. CDR3 length equals 17 residues. V was clipped by 1 base and J by 7 bases; unmatched bases: 9.

J is TRBJ2-6 and V is TRBV29-1; the D is unclear. The CDR3 spans 13 residues. Germline CDR1 is SQVTM and CDR2 is ANQGSEA. V dropped 4 bases and J dropped 2 bases, with 6 bases sitting between them. DNA of the CDR3: TGCAGCGTTGTCACAGCTGGGGCCAACGTCCTGACTTTC. Amino acid sequence: CSVVTAGANVLTF.

J is TRBJ1-5 and V is TRBV19; a possible D gene is TRBD1 (6 bases). Germline assignment: CDR1 LNHDA and CDR2 SQIVND (reference sequence). The CDR3 is 17 amino acids. Trimming cost V 7 bases and J 0 bases, with 19 bases left between them. In DNA, the CDR3 is TGTGCCAGTACCTTCGGTCTTCAAGGGGGTAGCAATCAGCCCCAGCATTTT. Amino acid sequence: CASTFGLQGGSNQPQHF.

The rearrangement links TRBV5-1 to TRBJ1-2; D remains ambiguous. Germline lookup yields CDR1 SGHRS and CDR2 YFSETQ. The CDR3 runs to 18 residues. Trimming left V 0 bases short and J 4 bases short, with 22 bases between. The DNA of the CDR3 is TGCGCCAGCAGCTTGGAGGTGGTCAGTGGAGTAGGTGGCTATGGCTACACCTTC. Protein product: CASSLEVVSGVGGYGYTF.

The V call is TRBV19, the J call TRBJ1-5, with 9 bases identical to TRBD1. Germline values: CDR1 LNHDA, CDR2 SQIVND (reference sequence). This CDR3 region has 18 residues. V shed 8 bases and J 2 bases; nucleotides not matched to a gene: 16. The CDR3: CASRTRDRADSGNQPQHF. Here the CDR3 DNA reads TGTGCCAGTCGGACCCGGGACAGGGCGGATAGCGGCAATCAGCCCCAGCATTTT.

The gene calls are TRBV9 and TRBJ2-2; D remains unclear. Germline V CDR1 and CDR2: SGDLS, YYNGEE. Trimming cost V 3 bases and J 7 bases, with 7 bases left between them. The CDR3 is 12 residues long. The CDR3 spells CASSAPNGELFF. The CDR3 DNA reads TGTGCCAGCAGCGCCCCCAACGGGGAGCTGTTTTTT.